The 26 T cell receptor beta chains listed next were all sequenced from one sample in a study of STAT5B mutations in CD4+ large granular lymphocyte leukemia. Clones were sequenced by immunoSEQ multiplex PCR, and TCRdb holds only the in-frame ones, with some missing. The sample lists tens of thousands of clones; about 86% were seen once. Material for sequencing was CD4+ T cells from blood buffy coats. Every receptor here comes from a human donor in good health.

This chain joins TRBV7-2 and TRBJ1-2; possibly TRBD1 for D (6 bases). V lost 3 bases, J lost 1 base, and 6 bases lay in between. The CDR3 has 13 residues. The germline V gene has CDR1 SGHTA and CDR2 FQGNSA. CDR3 residues: CASSLDSNYGYTF. For the CDR3, the DNA is TGTGCCAGCAGCTTGGACAGTAACTATGGCTACACCTTC. Filled out from reference TRBV7-2 and TRBJ1-2, the complete variable domain reads GAGVSQSPSNKVTEKGKDVELRCDPISGHTALYWYRQSLGQGLEFLIYFQGNSAPDKSGLPSDRFSAERTGGSVSTLTIQRTQQEDSAVYLCASSLDSNYGYTFGSGTRLTVV.

The rearrangement uses TRBV10-1 and TRBJ1-6; D unclear. The CDR3 sequence is 13 residues long. Germline CDR1 reads WNHNN; CDR2 reads SYGVQD (reference sequence). Trimming pared 7 bases from V and 9 bases from J, leaving 13 bases between. CDR3 nucleotides: TGCGCCAGCACCCCAGCCTTAGGTTCACCCCTCCACTTT. Translating it yields CASTPALGSPLHF.

The V gene is TRBV2, the J gene TRBJ2-3; tentative D call: TRBD2 (5 bases). Germline lookup yields CDR1 SNHLY and CDR2 FYNNEI. V shed 5 bases and J shed 5 bases, with 20 bases lying between them. The CDR3 is 16 residues long. The CDR3 loop reads CASSRRGGSGRDTQYF. CDR3 in DNA: TGTGCCAGCAGTCGCCGCGGAGGCTCTGGGAGAGATACGCAGTATTTT.

The chain employs TRBV5-4 and TRBJ2-7; TRBD1 agrees at 7 bases. This CDR3 comprises 14 residues. Trimming cost V 1 base and J 6 bases; bases outside gene matches: 7. Germline V gives CDR1 SGHNT, CDR2 YYREEE (reference sequence). The CDR3 is CASSLSTGDLEQYF. CDR3 DNA sequence: TGTGCCAGCAGCTTGAGTACAGGGGACCTCGAGCAGTACTTC.

This clone was counted a few times. V usage is TRBV2 and J usage is TRBJ1-5; D not resolved. The CDR3 has 14 amino acids. Germline assignment: CDR1 SNHLY and CDR2 FYNNEI. The V end lost 5 bases, the J end lost 2 bases, and 10 bases lay between the germline ends. CDR3 DNA: TGTGCCAGCAGTCGGAGTAGGGGCAATCAGCCCCAGCATTTT. This gives the protein CASSRSRGNQPQHF.

The chain employs TRBV5-1 and TRBJ1-1; D gene uncertain. Looked up from germline, CDR1 is SGHRS and CDR2 is YFSETQ. This CDR3 region has 13 residues. V was clipped by 1 base and J by 4 bases, with 8 bases between them. The CDR3 bases are TGCGCCAGCAGCTTGCAGGTGGGCACTGAAGCTTTCTTT. Its translation is CASSLQVGTEAFF.

This clone showed up just once. The gene calls are TRBV2 and TRBJ2-1; D call uncertain. The V gene lost 5 bases and the J gene lost 6 bases, with 8 bases spanning the gap. Germline CDR1 is SNHLY and CDR2 is FYNNEI. The CDR3 extends over 12 amino acids. CDR3 sequence reads: CASSYSSNEQFF. CDR3 nucleotide sequence: TGTGCCAGCAGTTATAGTAGCAATGAGCAGTTCTTC.

The rearrangement joins TRBV6-5 to TRBJ2-1; 10 bases are a match to TRBD2. V was clipped by 6 bases and J by 4 bases; unmatched bases: 6. Germline CDR1 is MNHEY and CDR2 is SVGAGI. The CDR3 has 15 amino acids. The CDR3 region is CASSRGLASYNEQFF. Here the CDR3 DNA reads TGTGCCAGCAGCCGGGGACTAGCGTCGTACAATGAGCAGTTCTTC.

This clone came up once. The V gene is TRBV9, the J gene TRBJ1-4; tentative D call: TRBD1 (6 bases). Germline lookup yields CDR1 SGDLS and CDR2 YYNGEE. Trimming removed 3 bases from V and 3 bases from J, with 15 bases in between. CDR3 length: 16 residues. As DNA, the CDR3 is TGTGCCAGCAGCGCGGGACATCTCGGCGCTAATGAAAAACTGTTTTTT. This codes for CASSAGHLGANEKLFF.

This clone was found a few times. The rearrangement joins TRBV28 to TRBJ1-2; tentatively, D is TRBD1 (5 bases). Trimming removed 6 bases from V and 5 bases from J, with 10 bases in between. The CDR3 contains 12 residues. Germline V gene lookup returns CDR1 MDHEN and CDR2 SYDVKM. CDR3: CASSDGGYGYTF. In nucleotides, the CDR3 is TGTGCCAGCAGCGATGGGGGTTATGGCTACACCTTC.

This chain uses TRBV7-9 with TRBJ1-6; perhaps TRBD1 as D (6 bases). Germline loops: CDR1 SEHNR, CDR2 FQNEAQ (reference sequence). The CDR3 covers 14 residues. Deletions cut 11 bases from V and 5 bases from J, with 16 bases between. CDR3 sequence: CAARRTVDNSPLHF. The DNA of the CDR3 is TGTGCCGCCCGGCGGACAGTTGATAATTCACCCCTCCACTTT.

The rearrangement joins TRBV5-1 to TRBJ1-6, with D perhaps matching TRBD1 (6 bases). The CDR3 runs 16 residues. From germline, CDR1 is SGHRS and CDR2 YFSETQ. Trimming removed 4 bases from V and 7 bases from J, with 18 bases in between. CDR3 bases: TGCGCCAGCAGCGTGGGATCTAGGACAGAAAATTCACCCCTCCACTTT. Translated, it gives CASSVGSRTENSPLHF. Supplemented by reference TRBV5-1 and TRBJ1-6, the full variable domain reads KAGVTQTPRYLIKTRGQQVTLSCSPISGHRSVSWYQQTPGQGLQFLFEYFSETQRNKGNFPGRFSGRQFSNSRSEMNVSTLELGDSALYLCASSVGSRTENSPLHFGNGTRLTVT.

The CDR3 region is CATVTPNTGELFF. The DNA for the CDR3 is TGTGCCACAGTAACTCCGAACACCGGGGAGCTGTTTTTT. V usage is TRBV6-6 and J usage is TRBJ2-2; D gene unclear. Germline V gene lookup returns CDR1 MNHNY and CDR2 SVGAGI (reference sequence). The CDR3 runs to 13 residues. Trimming shortened V by 10 bases and J by 0 bases, and 9 bases separated the two germline ends.

The genes are TRBV30 and TRBJ2-7, with a possible D match to TRBD2 (5 bases). The V end was cut by 1 base, the J end by 8 bases, with 15 bases between. The length of the CDR3 is 13 residues. Germline loops: CDR1 GTSNPN, CDR2 SVGIG (reference sequence). The CDR3 spells CAWSAISAGKQYF. DNA of the CDR3: TGTGCCTGGAGTGCGATAAGTGCCGGGAAGCAGTACTTC.

CDR3 region: CASSPGAAGGPHSTNEQFF. The CDR3 DNA is TGTGCCAGCAGCCCAGGGGCGGCGGGAGGGCCGCACTCAACCAATGAGCAGTTCTTC. This chain connects TRBV7-9 to TRBJ2-1; 9 nucleotides line up with TRBD2. After removal of 5 bases from V and 6 bases from J, the junction contained 20 bases not matched to a gene. This CDR3 is 19 amino acids long. Germline values: CDR1 SEHNR, CDR2 FQNEAQ (reference sequence).

This chain uses TRBV6-1 with TRBJ2-7; maybe TRBD1 (6 bases). Per germline, CDR1 MNHNS and CDR2 SASEGT. V lost 1 base, J lost 7 bases, and 17 bases lay in between. The length of the CDR3 is 15 residues. The DNA of the CDR3 is TGTGCCAGCAGTGAAGTCGGCAGCGGTACAGGGGAGCAGTACTTC. As protein: CASSEVGSGTGEQYF.

This clone was recorded only once. V gene TRBV29-1 combines with J gene TRBJ2-3, with D possibly being TRBD2 (5 bases). Germline CDR1 SQVTM, CDR2 ANQGSEA. V was cut by 3 bases and J by 1 base, with 11 bases left in between. The CDR3 has 14 residues. CDR3 sequence (DNA): TGCAGCGTTGACGAGGGAAGGGGCACAGATACGCAGTATTTT. It is translated as CSVDEGRGTDTQYF.

The chain carries TRBV7-7 and TRBJ2-1, with 10 bases fitting TRBD2. The CDR3 is made up of 16 amino acids. V lost 2 bases, J lost 7 bases, and 8 bases stayed unmatched. Germline values: CDR1 SSHAT, CDR2 FNYEAQ (reference sequence). Here the CDR3 reads CASSLMGLAGANEQFF. CDR3 bases: TGTGCCAGCAGCTTAATGGGTCTAGCGGGAGCTAATGAGCAGTTCTTC.

V and J are TRBV2 and TRBJ2-2; 11 positions agree with TRBD1. V was clipped by 7 bases and J by 4 bases; unmatched bases: 5. This CDR3 is 15 amino acids long. The germline CDR1 and CDR2 sequences are SNHLY and FYNNEI. In nucleotides, the CDR3 is TGTGCCAGCACCTCCGGGACAGGGGGCACCGGGGAGCTGTTTTTT. Translation gives CASTSGTGGTGELFF.

The V and J genes are TRBV4-1 and TRBJ1-4; D may be TRBD1 (5 bases). Germline assignment: CDR1 MGHRA and CDR2 YSYEKL. Between the trimmed V and J ends, which lost 1 base and 5 bases, there was a span of 11 bases. CDR3 size: 15 residues. CDR3 loop: CASSQGQRPNEKLFF. CDR3 bases: TGCGCCAGCAGCCAAGGACAGAGACCAAATGAAAAACTGTTTTTT.

The chain carries TRBV2 and TRBJ1-3, with 7 positions matching TRBD1. V shed 8 bases, J shed 0 bases, and the junction held 10 bases outside the gene matches. Germline V gene data show CDR1 as SNHLY and CDR2 as FYNNEI. The CDR3 has 16 amino acids. Written as DNA, the CDR3 is TGTGCCAGCGGTCGGGACAGTGCAAACTCTGGAAACACCATATATTTT. Amino acid sequence: CASGRDSANSGNTIYF.

This clone was observed a handful of times. J is TRBJ2-7 and V is TRBV5-5, with D possibly TRBD1 on 5 matching bases. In germline, CDR1 is SGHKS, CDR2 YYEKEE (reference sequence). This CDR3 is built from 15 residues. Trimming took 2 bases from V and 0 from J, leaving 12 bases between them. The CDR3 here is CASSFPGPSSYEQYF. For the CDR3, the DNA is TGTGCCAGCAGCTTCCCAGGGCCGAGCTCCTACGAGCAGTACTTC.

The CDR3 DNA reads TGTGCCAGTAGTGACAGGGAGGGAAACATTCAGTACTTC. It specifies CASSDREGNIQYF. The rearrangement links TRBV19 to TRBJ2-4, with D possibly being TRBD1 or TRBD2 (7 bases each). V was shortened by 5 bases and J by 6 bases, with 11 bases between the two germline ends. The germline V gene encodes CDR1 LNHDA and CDR2 SQIVND (reference sequence). There are 13 residues in the CDR3.

The chain couples TRBV15 to TRBJ2-5; maybe TRBD2 (7 bases). Germline V gene lookup returns CDR1 LNHNV and CDR2 YYDKDF (reference sequence). The CDR3 is 15 residues long. Trimming stripped 0 bases from V and 9 bases from J, with 17 bases between. CDR3 nucleotide sequence: TGTGCCACCAGCAGAGATCGCAGGGGAGGGGAGGCCCAGTACTTC. Its protein product is CATSRDRRGGEAQYF.

This chain links TRBV25-1 with TRBJ2-7; the D gene is possibly TRBD2 (6 bases). CDR3 length equals 14 residues. V gave up 3 bases and J gave up 3 bases, with 12 bases separating them. Per the germline V gene, CDR1 is MGHDK and CDR2 is SYGVNS. The CDR3 sequence is CASSEWRDGYEQYF. The CDR3 DNA follows: TGTGCCAGCAGTGAGTGGCGGGACGGCTACGAGCAGTACTTC.

The rearrangement uses TRBV9 and TRBJ2-5, with D hard to call. This CDR3 is 15 amino acids long. Per germline, CDR1 SGDLS and CDR2 YYNGEE. The germline V and J ends were trimmed by 0 bases and 4 bases, with 13 bases remaining between them. CDR3 sequence reads: CASSVGPGTGETQYF. The CDR3, as DNA: TGTGCCAGCAGCGTAGGGCCGGGTACGGGAGAGACCCAGTACTTC.